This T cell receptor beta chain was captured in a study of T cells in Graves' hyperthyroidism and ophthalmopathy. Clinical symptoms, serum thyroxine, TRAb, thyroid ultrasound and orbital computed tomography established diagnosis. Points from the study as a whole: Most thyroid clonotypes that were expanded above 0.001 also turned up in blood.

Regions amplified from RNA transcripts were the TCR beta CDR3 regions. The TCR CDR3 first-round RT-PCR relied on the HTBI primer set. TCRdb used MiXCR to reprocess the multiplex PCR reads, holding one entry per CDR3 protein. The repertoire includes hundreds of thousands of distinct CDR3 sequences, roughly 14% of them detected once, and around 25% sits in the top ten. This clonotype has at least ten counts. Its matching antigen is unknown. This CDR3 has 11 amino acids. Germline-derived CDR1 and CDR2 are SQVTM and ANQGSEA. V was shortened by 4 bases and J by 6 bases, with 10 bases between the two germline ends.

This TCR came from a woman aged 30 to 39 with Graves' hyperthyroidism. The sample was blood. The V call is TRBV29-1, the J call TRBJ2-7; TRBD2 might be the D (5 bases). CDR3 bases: TGCAGCGTTGGGGAGAGGACCGAGCAGTACTTC. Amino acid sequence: CSVGERTEQYF.